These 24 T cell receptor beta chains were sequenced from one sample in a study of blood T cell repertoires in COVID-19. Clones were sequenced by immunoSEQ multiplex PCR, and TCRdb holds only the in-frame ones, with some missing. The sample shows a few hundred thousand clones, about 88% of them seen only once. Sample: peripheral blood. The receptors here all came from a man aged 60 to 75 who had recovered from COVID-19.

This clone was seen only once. This CDR3 is CASSFASQETQYF. The CDR3 bases are TGTGCCAGCAGCTTCGCGTCCCAAGAGACCCAGTACTTC. The V call is TRBV7-2, the J call TRBJ2-5; D is unclear. This CDR3 is built from 13 residues. Germline V gene data show CDR1 as SGHTA and CDR2 as FQGNSA. V lost 3 bases to trimming and J lost 1 base, with 6 bases between them.

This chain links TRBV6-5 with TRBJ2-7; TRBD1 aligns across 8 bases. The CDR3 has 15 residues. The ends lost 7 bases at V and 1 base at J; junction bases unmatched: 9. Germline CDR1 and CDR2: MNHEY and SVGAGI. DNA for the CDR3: TGTGCCAGCATTAACCCCGGGACAGGTTCCTACGAGCAGTACTTC. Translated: CASINPGTGSYEQYF.

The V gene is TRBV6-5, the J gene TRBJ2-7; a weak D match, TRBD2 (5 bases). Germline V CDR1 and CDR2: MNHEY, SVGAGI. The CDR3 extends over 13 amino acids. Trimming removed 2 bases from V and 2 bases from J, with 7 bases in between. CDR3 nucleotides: TGTGCCAGCAGTTACGCCGGGGCCTACGAGCAGTACTTC. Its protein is CASSYAGAYEQYF.

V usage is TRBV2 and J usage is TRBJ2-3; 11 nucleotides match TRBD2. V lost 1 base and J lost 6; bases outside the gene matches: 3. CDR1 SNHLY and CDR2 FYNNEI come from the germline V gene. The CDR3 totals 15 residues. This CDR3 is CASSEVPSGGDTQYF. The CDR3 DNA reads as TGTGCCAGCAGTGAAGTCCCTAGCGGGGGGGATACGCAGTATTTT.

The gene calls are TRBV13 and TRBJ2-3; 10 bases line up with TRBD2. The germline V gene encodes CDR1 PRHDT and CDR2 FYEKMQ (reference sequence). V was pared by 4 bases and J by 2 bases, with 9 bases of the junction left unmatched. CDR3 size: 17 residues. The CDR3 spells CASSCLAGDNPTDTQYF. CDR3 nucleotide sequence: TGTGCCAGCAGCTGTCTAGCGGGGGATAACCCCACAGATACGCAGTATTTT. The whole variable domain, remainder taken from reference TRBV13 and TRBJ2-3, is AAGVIQSPRHLIKEKRETATLKCYPIPRHDTVYWYQQGPGQDPQFLISFYEKMQSDKGSIPDRFSAQQFSDYHSELNMSSLELGDSALYFCASSCLAGDNPTDTQYFGPGTRLTVL.

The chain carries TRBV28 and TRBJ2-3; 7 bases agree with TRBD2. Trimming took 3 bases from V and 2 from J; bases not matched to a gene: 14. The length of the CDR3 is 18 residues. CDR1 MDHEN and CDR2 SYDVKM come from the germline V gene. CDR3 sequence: CASSFETGRGKNTDTQYF. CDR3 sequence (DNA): TGTGCCAGCAGTTTCGAAACTGGGCGGGGGAAGAACACAGATACGCAGTATTTT.

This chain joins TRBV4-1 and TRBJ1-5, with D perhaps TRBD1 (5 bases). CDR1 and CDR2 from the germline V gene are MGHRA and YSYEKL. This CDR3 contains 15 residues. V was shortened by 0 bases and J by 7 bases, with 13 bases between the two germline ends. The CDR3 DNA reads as TGCGCCAGCAGCCAAGACGGGACGCGGGGCCAGCCCCAGCATTTT. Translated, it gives CASSQDGTRGQPQHF.

CDR3 in DNA: TGTGCCATCGCATCCAGGGTGGGGAACACCGGGGAGCTGTTTTTT. This encodes CAIASRVGNTGELFF. This rearrangement joins TRBV10-3 to TRBJ2-2; tentative D call: TRBD1 (5 bases). The CDR3 totals 15 residues. CDR1 ENHRY and CDR2 SYGVKD come from the germline V gene. Deletions cut 8 bases from V and 1 base from J, with 14 bases between.

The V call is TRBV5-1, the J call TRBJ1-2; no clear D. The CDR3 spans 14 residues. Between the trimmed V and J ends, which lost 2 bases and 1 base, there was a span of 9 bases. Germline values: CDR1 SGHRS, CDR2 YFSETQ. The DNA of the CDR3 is TGCGCCAGCAGCTTTTCGGGGATTAACTATGGCTACACCTTC. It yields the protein CASSFSGINYGYTF.

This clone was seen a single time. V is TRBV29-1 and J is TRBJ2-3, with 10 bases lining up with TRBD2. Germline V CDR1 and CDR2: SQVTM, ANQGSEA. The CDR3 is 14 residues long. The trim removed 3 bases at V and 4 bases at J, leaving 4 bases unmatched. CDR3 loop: CSVDERGGADTQYF. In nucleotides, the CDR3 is TGCAGCGTTGATGAGCGGGGGGGCGCAGATACGCAGTATTTT.

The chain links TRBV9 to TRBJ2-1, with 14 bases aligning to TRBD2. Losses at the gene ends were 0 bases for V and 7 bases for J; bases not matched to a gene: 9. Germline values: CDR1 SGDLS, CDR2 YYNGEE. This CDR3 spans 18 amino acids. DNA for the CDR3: TGTGCCAGCAGCGTAGGGTTGGGGACTAGCGGGGGCCTAAATGAGCAGTTCTTC. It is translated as CASSVGLGTSGGLNEQFF.

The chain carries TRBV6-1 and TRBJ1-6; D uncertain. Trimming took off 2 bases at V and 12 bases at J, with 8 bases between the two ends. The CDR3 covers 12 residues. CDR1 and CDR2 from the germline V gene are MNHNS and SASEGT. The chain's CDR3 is CASSETRRPLHF. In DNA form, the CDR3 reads TGTGCCAGCAGTGAAACTCGTCGACCCCTCCACTTT.

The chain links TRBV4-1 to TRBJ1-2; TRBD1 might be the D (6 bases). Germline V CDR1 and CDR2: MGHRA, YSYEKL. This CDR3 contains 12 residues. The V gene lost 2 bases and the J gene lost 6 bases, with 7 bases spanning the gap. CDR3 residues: CASSQQGNGYTF. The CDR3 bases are TGCGCCAGCAGCCAACAGGGGAATGGCTACACCTTC.

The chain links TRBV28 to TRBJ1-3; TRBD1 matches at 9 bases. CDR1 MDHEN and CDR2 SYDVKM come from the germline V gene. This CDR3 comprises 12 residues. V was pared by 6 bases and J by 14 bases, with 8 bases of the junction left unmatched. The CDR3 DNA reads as TGTGCCAGCAGGAGACAGGGGGGTTCAGTATATTTT. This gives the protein CASRRQGGSVYF.

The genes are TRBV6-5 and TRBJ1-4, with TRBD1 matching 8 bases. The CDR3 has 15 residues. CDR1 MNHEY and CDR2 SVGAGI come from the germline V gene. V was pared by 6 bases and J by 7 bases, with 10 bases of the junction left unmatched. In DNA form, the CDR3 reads TGTGCCAGCAGGTCCGGGACAGGCTTGGGTGAAAAACTGTTTTTT. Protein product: CASRSGTGLGEKLFF.

CDR3 sequence (DNA): TGTGCCAGCAGCGTTCGTGAGGATTCACCCCTCCACTTT. The encoded protein is CASSVREDSPLHF. The V and J genes are TRBV9 and TRBJ1-6; no firm D call. Looked up from germline, CDR1 is SGDLS and CDR2 is YYNGEE. The CDR3 length is 13 residues. The V gene lost 2 bases and the J gene lost 8 bases, with 8 bases spanning the gap.

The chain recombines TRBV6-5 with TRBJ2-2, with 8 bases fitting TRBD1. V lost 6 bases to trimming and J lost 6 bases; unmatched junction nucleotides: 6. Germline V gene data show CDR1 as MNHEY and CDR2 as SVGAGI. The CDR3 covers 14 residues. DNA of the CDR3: TGTGCCAGCAGCCTCGGACAGGGCGCCGGGGAGCTGTTTTTT. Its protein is CASSLGQGAGELFF.

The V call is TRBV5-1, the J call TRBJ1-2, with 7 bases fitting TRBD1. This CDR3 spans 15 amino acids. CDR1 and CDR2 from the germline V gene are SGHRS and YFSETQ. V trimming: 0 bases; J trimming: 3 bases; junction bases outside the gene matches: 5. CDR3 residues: CASSLASGTDYGYTF. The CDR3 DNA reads TGCGCCAGCAGCTTGGCATCAGGGACAGACTATGGCTACACCTTC.

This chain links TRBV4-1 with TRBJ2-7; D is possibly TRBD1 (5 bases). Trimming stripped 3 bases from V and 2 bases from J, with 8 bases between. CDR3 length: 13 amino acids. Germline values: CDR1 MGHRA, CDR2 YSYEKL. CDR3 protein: CASSQGRAYEQYF. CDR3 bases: TGCGCCAGCAGCCAGGGCAGGGCCTACGAGCAGTACTTC.

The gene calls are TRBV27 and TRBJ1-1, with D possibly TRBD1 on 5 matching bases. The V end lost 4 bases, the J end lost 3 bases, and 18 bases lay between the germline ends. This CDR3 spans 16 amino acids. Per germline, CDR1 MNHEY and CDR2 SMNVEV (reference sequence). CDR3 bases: TGTGCCAGCAGTTCCTTCCGGGGGACGTGGGACACTGAAGCTTTCTTT. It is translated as CASSSFRGTWDTEAFF.

This CDR3 is CSVGGQPNTEAFF. CDR3 sequence (DNA): TGCAGCGTTGGAGGGCAGCCGAACACTGAAGCTTTCTTT. The chain couples TRBV29-1 to TRBJ1-1, with D uncertain. The CDR3 is made up of 13 amino acids. Germline V gene data show CDR1 as SQVTM and CDR2 as ANQGSEA. V lost 4 bases and J lost 1, with 10 bases in between.

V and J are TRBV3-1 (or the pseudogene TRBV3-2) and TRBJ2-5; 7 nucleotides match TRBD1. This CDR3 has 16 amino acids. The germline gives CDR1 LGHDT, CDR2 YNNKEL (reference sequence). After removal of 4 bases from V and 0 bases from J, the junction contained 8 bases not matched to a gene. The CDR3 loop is CASSRHARGNQETQYF. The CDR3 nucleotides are TGTGCCAGCAGCCGCCACGCCAGGGGGAACCAAGAGACCCAGTACTTC.

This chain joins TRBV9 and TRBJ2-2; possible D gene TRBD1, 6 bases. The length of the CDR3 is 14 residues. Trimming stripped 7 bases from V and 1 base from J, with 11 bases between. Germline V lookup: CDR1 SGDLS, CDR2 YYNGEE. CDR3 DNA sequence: TGTGCCAGCCAGGGACACCTGAACACCGGGGAGCTGTTTTTT. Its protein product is CASQGHLNTGELFF.

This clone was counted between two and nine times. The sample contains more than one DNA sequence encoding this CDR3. The chain's CDR3 is CSVRTGVGQPQHF. The CDR3 coding sequence is TGCAGCGTTCGAACAGGGGTGGGACAGCCCCAGCATTTT. The chain joins TRBV29-1 to TRBJ1-5, with 7 nucleotides matching TRBD1. Germline-derived CDR1 and CDR2 are SQVTM and ANQGSEA. CDR3 length equals 13 residues. V was pared by 5 bases and J by 7 bases, with 8 bases of the junction left unmatched.